The entry that follows covers one T cell receptor beta chain sequence. The table lists this clone with a count of one. Its antigen target is currently unknown. No quality values exist for individual bases; no much larger clone is one base distant. The V and J ends are trimmed by 2 bases and 1 base, leaving 16 bases between them. From the cysteine through the phenylalanine, the CDR3 covers 16 amino acids. The entry retains the CDR3 DNA only, 48 bases that are in frame from base 1. From the germline V gene (reference sequence), CDR1 is GTSNPN and CDR2 is SVGIG. The sample belongs to a study of blood T cell repertoires in COVID-19 (dated by TCRdb to 2018 to 2021). About the investigation overall: Collaborator samples came from the United States, Italy and Spain and covered acute and convalescent phases of COVID-19. The material from the prospective study consisted of cDNA or gDNA derived from T cells, B-cell-depleted T cells, or PBMCs. Deeply sampled blood TCRbeta repertoires from subjects exposed to, actively infected with, or recovered from COVID-19 were included in the dataset. The repertoires were released in a freely available public database meant as a resource for research on the immune response to SARS-CoV-2. Samples were obtained from the ongoing ImmuneRACE study (first 160 participants) and from 950 to 1,500 subjects provided by 6 global collaborators. A de-identified subject ID, COVID-19 status, age in years and sex were almost always included in the sample metadata. Where available, HLA class I and class II types were obtained from metadata supplied by the sample provider rather than from assay-based typing. What the study reported, not specific to this receptor: The amount of clinical and demographic metadata varied by source and participant and was provided uncurated.

TCRbeta CDR3 regions were amplified from genomic DNA by means of the immunoSEQ Assay, a bias-controlled multiplex PCR. The source study handled its data this way. The number of nucleated cells in each sample was estimated from the amplification of reference gene primers within the assay. To quantify the absolute abundance of each unique TCRbeta CDR3 rearrangement, sequence reads were collapsed and filtered. For each sample, productive Simpson clonality was calculated by taking the square root of Simpson's diversity index across productive rearrangements. In its TCRdb copy, this immuneACCESS table keeps in-frame sequences only and misses some clones. Where compared with another copy, unresolved V genes explain less than half of these, and the others have no known cause. The DNA was the basis for D and trimming; V, J and clone size are from that table. This sample gives about 230,000 clones in total; approximately 88% of them show up just once. Together, the top ten hold around 2.5% of the sample.

Enrolling through a virtual design, the prospective study's participants ranged in age from roughly 18 to 90 years and lived across more than 20 United States geographic areas. In the prospective study, participants were assigned to cohorts based on the clinical history participants reported in a screening survey and a study questionnaire. In the prospective study, mobile phlebotomists collected whole blood, serum and a nasopharyngeal or oropharyngeal swab from each participant. Additional blood draws and questionnaires over a 2-month period could optionally be provided by prospective study participants. Before DNA extraction, prospective study blood samples were shipped either frozen or at room temperature.

Recombination connected TRBV30 to TRBJ2-3; a tentative D match to TRBD2 spans 6 bases. Sequencing input: PBMCs or T cells enriched from blood (not recorded which). This clonotype was sampled from a middle-aged woman with acute COVID-19. The DNA reads TGTGCCTGGAGTCCCCGACTAGGTTCCCGCACAGATACGCAGTATTTT. Its protein reads: CAWSPRLGSRTDTQYF. With the rest looked up from the reference TRBV30 and TRBJ2-3 genes rather than sequenced, the full variable domain is SQTIHQWPATLVQPVGSPLSLECTVEGTSNPNLYWYRQAAGRGLQLLFYSVGIGQISSEVPQNLSASRPQDRQFILSSKKLLLSDSGFYLCAWSPRLGSRTDTQYFGPGTRLTVL.